This T cell receptor beta chain was identified during a study of regulatory dendritic cells for organ transplantation (dated by TCRdb to 2016 to 2017). As for the study more broadly: The TCRbeta repertoires of sorted naive and memory CD4+ and CD8+ T cells were sequenced before and after allostimulation with regulatory or mature dendritic cells.

The V end loses 6 bases and the J end loses 1 base, and a stretch of 15 bases separates them. The CDR3 numbers 15 residues from cysteine through phenylalanine. The read is trimmed to its CDR3 DNA, 45 bases read in frame from base 1. In the germline V gene, CDR1 corresponds to MNHNS and CDR2 to SASEGT. FACS was used to sort CD4+ or CD8+ cells into naive T cells (CD45RA+) and memory T cells (CD45RO+). A couple of healthy control subjects provided the T cells used for TCR sequencing. Sorted T cell subsets that were not stimulated were used as baseline controls for the mixed lymphocyte reactions. The Qiagen DNeasy Blood & Tissue Kit was used for extraction of genomic DNA. What the research found in general, with its limitations: Among the resting subsets, memory CD8+ T cells contained the most alloreactive TCR clonotypes. Allostimulation expanded memory CD8+ clones in both subjects, but regulatory dendritic cells appeared to induce more limited expansion than mature dendritic cells. The authors pointed out considerable heterogeneity between individuals in the alloreactive memory CD8+ T cell pool, and only a couple of subjects were sequenced. Repertoires were highly diverse in naive CD4+ and CD8+ T cells, less diverse in memory cells, and most oligoclonal in memory CD8+ cells.

Multiplexed two-step PCR with Vbeta-specific forward primers and Jbeta-specific reverse primers was used to amplify TCRbeta CDR3 regions. Through the immunoSEQ service, the TCRbeta libraries were run on an Illumina instrument for sequencing. Per the source publication's procedure: V, D and J genes were assigned using IMGT annotation, and counts were corrected for multiplex PCR bias using synthetic CDR3 analogues. Repertoire clonality was computed in the immunoSEQ Analyzer as one minus normalized Shannon entropy. Whether a clone counted as expanded was decided by Fisher's exact test with Benjamini-Hochberg false discovery rate control and a two-tailed cutoff of P<0.01. TCRdb carries this immuneACCESS record with in-frame sequences only. Its versions omit some clonotypes, under half of them owing to an unresolved V gene in the studies checked, with the rest unexplained. The V and J calls and clone size were taken over from that table, and D and trimming were inferred from the DNA. The sample data list roughly 28,000 clones, and roughly 80% of these were observed just once. The top ten clones comprise roughly 0.1% of the sample.

A word on this clone: It has no known antigen specificity. Per-base quality was not reported, and no clone a single base away is much larger than it.

The chain is made from TRBV6-1 and TRBJ1-1, and the D gene may be TRBD1, 6 bases matching. The clonotype comes from a human donor in good health. Sequences were obtained from naive CD4+ T cells from blood. Explained via the paper, the cell subset or site label denotes: CD45RA+ naive T cells. The CDR3 in this case is CASRYTGGRNTEAFF. The nucleotide sequence reads TGTGCCAGCAGGTACACTGGGGGCAGGAACACTGAAGCTTTCTTT.